A selection of T cell receptor beta chains follows, all from one sample in a study of CD8 T cells in Susac syndrome. TCRdb fed the immunoSEQ multiplex PCR reads into MiXCR, producing one record per CDR3 protein. The sample lists some 180,000 distinct CDR3 sequences; roughly 95% were seen once. The sequenced material came from CD4+ T cells from PBMCs. The receptors originated from a human donor in good health. Both conserved end residues are part of each CDR3. The D gene is left open where the match is weak. Clone size is not always given. Where it is, it says once, few, many or a class for expanded clones.

-,TRBJ2-1,TRBV20-1,-,TGCAGTGCTAGTCCCTGGGCGGGGCCCTACAATGAGCAGTTCTTC,CSASPWAGPYNEQFF
once,TRBJ1-5,TRBV29-1,-,TGCAGCGTTTCTTCAGGTGGACGCAATCAGCCCCAGCATTTT,CSVSSGGRNQPQHF
-,TRBJ1-2,TRBV12-3/TRBV12-4,-,TGTGCCAGCAGGCGAGGACAGACCTATGGCTACACCTTC,CASRRGQTYGYTF
-,TRBJ2-3,TRBV29-1,-,TGCAGCGTTGGCGGACGTCTCACAGATACGCAGTATTTT,CSVGGRLTDTQYF
once,TRBJ2-5,TRBV7-9,-,TGTGCCAGCATCCGGACCCAGGGGACCCAGTACTTC,CASIRTQGTQYF
-,TRBJ2-3,TRBV20-1,-,TGCAGTGCTGGTCGCACAGATACGCAGTATTTT,CSAGRTDTQYF
-,TRBJ2-7,TRBV6-2/TRBV6-3,-,TGTGCCAGCAGTTACAGGGGTCGCGAGCAGTACTTC,CASSYRGREQYF
-,TRBJ1-2,TRBV11-1,-,TGTGCCAGCAGCTTAGCTCGGGGTAACAACTATGGCTACACCTTC,CASSLARGNNYGYTF
-,TRBJ2-7,TRBV23-1,-,TGCGCCAGCAGTCAGAGCAACTACGAGCAGTACTTC,CASSQSNYEQYF
-,TRBJ1-4,TRBV7-2,-,TGTGCCAGCAGCTTACGAAGTACAACTAATGAAAAACTGTTTTTT,CASSLRSTTNEKLFF
-,TRBJ2-2,TRBV29-1,-,TGCAGCGTTGCGGACAGCTCGAACACCGGGGAGCTGTTTTTT,CSVADSSNTGELFF
-,TRBJ2-6,TRBV15,-,TGTGCCACCAGCAGAGATTGGGACTCTGGGGCCAACGTCCTGACTTTC,CATSRDWDSGANVLTF
-,TRBJ2-5,TRBV29-1,-,TGCAGCGTTGAAGTCGGATCACAAGAGACCCAGTACTTC,CSVEVGSQETQYF
-,TRBJ2-1,TRBV20-1,-,TGCAGTGCTAGAGTTACGGGCCTTTACAATGAGCAGTTCTTC,CSARVTGLYNEQFF
-,TRBJ2-6,TRBV28,-,TGTGCCAGCAGTTTAAGGGCGGGGATCTCTGGGGCCAACGTCCTGACTTTC,CASSLRAGISGANVLTF
-,TRBJ2-2,TRBV9,TRBD1,TGTGCCAGCAGCTTAACAGGGGTGGACACCGGGGAGCTGTTTTTT,CASSLTGVDTGELFF
-,TRBJ2-7,TRBV5-1,TRBD1,TGCGCCGGCAGCCTCTTCGGACAGGGGTTATACGAGCAGTACTTC,CAGSLFGQGLYEQYF
-,TRBJ1-5,TRBV18,-,TGTGCCAGCTCATTAACCGTCGGCGGAAGCAATCAGCCCCAGCATTTT,CASSLTVGGSNQPQHF
-,TRBJ1-4,TRBV29-1,-,TGCAGCGTTAGGAGTTATGACAATGAAAAACTGTTTTTT,CSVRSYDNEKLFF
-,TRBJ2-1,TRBV14,-,TGTGCCAGCAGCCGTCATGTCGGCTTTCCGTTCTTC,CASSRHVGFPFF
-,TRBJ2-6,TRBV29-1,-,TGCAGCGCCCGAAGCAGGGGTGGGGCCAACGTCCTGACTTTC,CSARSRGGANVLTF
once,TRBJ2-4,TRBV29-1,-,TGCAGCGTTACGGAGTGGACTACGCAGTACTTC,CSVTEWTTQYF
once,TRBJ2-7,TRBV20-1,TRBD2,TGCAGTGGCGCGGGAGGAATCGTCGAGCAGTACTTC,CSGAGGIVEQYF
-,TRBJ2-1,TRBV24-1,TRBD2,TGTGCCACCAGTGACCCGGGACTAGCGGGAGGCTCCTACAATGAGCAGTTCTTC,CATSDPGLAGGSYNEQFF
-,TRBJ2-2,TRBV28,TRBD2,TGTGCCAGCAAACTAGCGTCCGGGGAGCTGTTTTTT,CASKLASGELFF
-,TRBJ2-5,TRBV28,TRBD1,TGTGCCAGCAGTTTAGCCGGACAGGGAGAGACCCAGTACTTC,CASSLAGQGETQYF
-,TRBJ2-5,TRBV7-9,-,TGTGCCAGCAGCTTCTACGGACAAACACAAGAGACCCAGTACTTC,CASSFYGQTQETQYF
-,TRBJ2-7,TRBV5-1,-,TGTGCCAGCTCACCAGGGACTTTCTACGAGCAGTACTTC,CASSPGTFYEQYF
-,TRBJ2-7,TRBV12-3/TRBV12-4,-,TGTGCCAGCAGTTTCAGGGATTACGAGCAGTACTTC,CASSFRDYEQYF
-,TRBJ2-7,TRBV11-3,-,TGTGCCAGCAGCTTAGACCCCTACGAGCAGTACTTC,CASSLDPYEQYF
-,TRBJ2-5,TRBV29-1,-,TGCAGCGTATTCAGAGAGACCCAGTACTTC,CSVFRETQYF
-,TRBJ1-2,TRBV30,-,TGTGCCTGGCAACTCTTGGACAGCTATGGCTACACCTTC,CAWQLLDSYGYTF
-,TRBJ2-3,TRBV29-1,TRBD2,TGCAGCGCTTCCAGAGGACTAGCGGGAGGAGCGCAGTATTTT,CSASRGLAGGAQYF
once,TRBJ2-3,TRBV30,-,TGTGCCTGGAGTGTCCGGAGCGCATGGGGTGATACGCAGTATTTT,CAWSVRSAWGDTQYF